This T cell receptor (beta chain) was identified during a study of blood T cell repertoires in COVID-19. The assay was immunoSEQ multiplex PCR, and TCRdb's table has in-frame clones only and misses some. The sample lists 100,000 or so clones, 87% occurring once. Trimming shortened V by 10 bases and J by 8 bases, and 11 bases separated the two germline ends. CDR3 length: 11 residues. The germline CDR1 and CDR2 sequences are ENHRY and SYGVKD. The sample was peripheral blood. The sequence was obtained from a man aged 50-60 years with active COVID-19. The chain combines TRBV10-3 with TRBJ1-4; tentatively, D is TRBD1 (5 bases). CDR3 nucleotide sequence: TGTGCCACTAATGGGGGGGAAAAACTGTTTTTT. It codes for CATNGGEKLFF.